Sequencing of this T cell receptor (beta chain) was carried out in a study of cytomegalovirus exposure and HLA in healthy donors. Study observations and caveats: Analysis was performed later, and it showed HLA-associated TCR beta chains to be more clonally expanded than equally common others.

CDR3 size: 15 residues. Per germline, CDR1 SGHAT and CDR2 FQNNGV. V was pared by 4 bases and J by 5 bases, with 17 bases between. PCR used 60 Vbeta primers and 13 Jbeta primers. Using immunoSEQ multiplex PCR, the repertoire was profiled, and TCRdb retains in-frame clones only, with some absent. The sample has some 120,000 clones, and its top ten clones hold roughly 2%. As to this clone: What it binds is unknown.

The clonotype originates from an older woman in good health and CMV-seronegative. The V and J genes are TRBV11-2 and TRBJ2-5, with D possibly being TRBD2 (5 bases). The material sequenced was PBMCs. The CDR3, as DNA: TGTGCCAGCAGCTCACACGAGGGCCCGGGGGAGACCCAGTACTTC. Translating gives CASSSHEGPGETQYF. Based on the CDR3 plus reference TRBV11-2 and TRBJ2-5, the full variable domain is EAGVAQSPRYKIIEKRQSVAFWCNPISGHATLYWYQQILGQGPKLLIQFQNNGVVDDSQLPKDRFSAERLKGVDSTLKIQPAKLEDSAVYLCASSSHEGPGETQYFGPGTRLLVL.